Below, 5 T cell receptor beta chains from the same sample are listed, as sequenced in a study of post-analysis software for immune sequencing data. Each TCR beta cDNA library carried unique molecular identifiers. From the PCR reads, TCRdb called clonotypes with MiXCR, one entry per CDR3 protein. Of hundreds of thousands of distinct CDR3 sequences in the sample, 25% to 30% are singletons; the top ten hold around 0.55%. These receptors are not linked to any known antigen. General observations from the study: Comparison of patients with controls showed four or five TRBV segments more frequent in patients, TRBV5-6, TRBV5-1 and TRBV20-1 among them.

Sequencing was performed on blood. These receptors were collected from a girl aged 5-17 years with multiple sclerosis.

This clonotype occurred a few times. The chain recombines TRBV27 with TRBJ2-5; TRBD2 aligns across 13 bases. With 2 bases clipped from V and 5 bases from J, the junction kept 5 bases outside the gene matches. In germline, CDR1 is MNHEY, CDR2 SMNVEV (reference sequence). This CDR3 contains 16 residues. The CDR3 DNA reads as TGTGCCAGCAGTTTAACTAGCGGGAGGGCCGGGGAGACCCAGTACTTC. This sequence encodes CASSLTSGRAGETQYF.

This clonotype was found many times. In nucleotides, the CDR3 is TGTGCCAGCAGCCGCGGCGAGGCCTACAATGAGCAGTTCTTC. This translates into CASSRGEAYNEQFF. The J gene is TRBJ2-1, the V gene TRBV6-1; no clear D. Trimming stripped 6 bases from V and 2 bases from J, with 11 bases between. The CDR3 consists of 14 residues. Germline CDR1 reads MNHNS; CDR2 reads SASEGT.

This clonotype was detected ten times or more. The J gene is TRBJ2-3, the V gene TRBV7-2; no firm D call. In germline, CDR1 is SGHTA, CDR2 FQGNSA. The ends were cut back, 3 bases at V and 7 bases at J, with 2 bases in the middle. There are 10 residues in the CDR3. The CDR3 bases are TGTGCCAGCAGCTTGTATACGCAGTATTTT. Its translation is CASSLYTQYF. The variable domain in full, completed from reference TRBV7-2 and TRBJ2-3, reads GAGVSQSPSNKVTEKGKDVELRCDPISGHTALYWYRQSLGQGLEFLIYFQGNSAPDKSGLPSDRFSAERTGGSVSTLTIQRTQQEDSAVYLCASSLYTQYFGPGTRLTVL.

The sample holds a few counts of this clonotype. V gene TRBV29-1 combines with J gene TRBJ2-5; D is possibly TRBD2 (7 bases). Trimming pared 8 bases from V and 5 bases from J, leaving 15 bases between. Germline V gives CDR1 SQVTM, CDR2 ANQGSEA. This CDR3 comprises 12 residues. CDR3 in amino acids: CSFRGGGETQYF. The DNA for the CDR3 is TGCAGCTTCAGAGGGGGGGGTGAGACCCAGTACTTC.

The table lists this clonotype with a few counts. The CDR3 reads CSVIQGGNTEAFF. DNA for the CDR3: TGCAGCGTGATACAGGGGGGAAACACTGAAGCTTTCTTT. The chain couples TRBV29-1 to TRBJ1-1, with 8 bases aligning to TRBD1. The CDR3 extends over 13 amino acids. CDR1 and CDR2 (germline): SQVTM, ANQGSEA. The ends lost 6 bases at V and 2 bases at J; junction bases unmatched: 5.